What follows are 27 T cell receptor beta chains derived from one specimen sequenced in a study of shared clonotypes between healthy human individuals. Terminally differentiated effector memory CD45RA+ cells were left out of the naive CD8 fraction, which was CD45RO-negative and positively selected for CCR7. Sequencing was performed with immunoSEQ multiplex PCR; in TCRdb, only in-frame clones are kept and a portion is missing. This table holds hundreds of thousands of clones, roughly 95% found once. Sequencing input: naive CD8+ T cells sorted from blood. Receptor source: a woman in her twenties or thirties in good health.

This chain uses TRBV7-9 with TRBJ2-7, with a weak D call TRBD2 (5 bases). The length of the CDR3 is 13 residues. V was shortened by 1 base and J by 5 bases, with 9 bases between the two germline ends. Germline V gene lookup returns CDR1 SEHNR and CDR2 FQNEAQ (reference sequence). In nucleotides, the CDR3 is TGTGCCAGCAGCTTAGTAGCGCGACACGAGCAGTACTTC. Encoded protein: CASSLVARHEQYF.

The chain is built from TRBV19 and TRBJ2-2; D possibly corresponds to TRBD1 (5 bases). Per the germline V gene, CDR1 is LNHDA and CDR2 is SQIVND (reference sequence). The germline V and J ends were trimmed by 7 bases and 1 base, with 13 bases remaining between them. The CDR3 extends over 15 amino acids. The DNA for the CDR3 is TGTGCCAGTATAGGTTACGGACAGAACACCGGGGAGCTGTTTTTT. Protein sequence: CASIGYGQNTGELFF.

The chain is built from TRBV28 and TRBJ1-3; possible D gene TRBD1, 5 bases. The CDR3 has 14 amino acids. Trimming shortened V by 5 bases and J by 4 bases, and 12 bases separated the two germline ends. The germline CDR1 and CDR2 sequences are MDHEN and SYDVKM. The CDR3 loop reads CASSRGGTGNTIYF. The CDR3 coding sequence is TGTGCCAGCAGTCGGGGGGGTACAGGAAACACCATATATTTT.

The chain combines TRBV4-1 with TRBJ2-2; D not resolved. The CDR3 consists of 13 residues. The germline gives CDR1 MGHRA, CDR2 YSYEKL. Trimming took off 3 bases at V and 1 base at J, with 3 bases between the two ends. CDR3 region: CASSHGNTGELFF. DNA of the CDR3: TGCGCCAGCAGCCACGGGAACACCGGGGAGCTGTTTTTT.

The chain joins TRBV6-1 to TRBJ2-1; no definite D call. The V end lost 5 bases, the J end lost 0 bases, and 11 bases lay between the germline ends. Germline V gene lookup returns CDR1 MNHNS and CDR2 SASEGT. The length of the CDR3 is 15 residues. CDR3 nucleotide sequence: TGTGCCAGCAGTCCTCCCGCTTTCTCCTACAATGAGCAGTTCTTC. The encoded protein is CASSPPAFSYNEQFF.

CDR3: CASSLVGSAQPQHF. DNA for the CDR3: TGTGCCAGCAGTTTAGTAGGGAGCGCTCAGCCCCAGCATTTT. J is TRBJ1-5 and V is TRBV27; D ambiguous. This CDR3 comprises 14 residues. Germline V gene lookup returns CDR1 MNHEY and CDR2 SMNVEV (reference sequence). The germline V and J ends were trimmed by 2 bases and 6 bases, with 11 bases remaining between them.

The rearrangement joins TRBV4-1 to TRBJ1-2, with D tentatively TRBD1 (5 bases). This CDR3 region has 14 residues. V lost 0 bases, J lost 4 bases, and 9 bases lay in between. Germline-derived CDR1 and CDR2 are MGHRA and YSYEKL. CDR3 nucleotide sequence: TGCGCCAGCAGCCAAGATCACGGGGCCTATGGCTACACCTTC. Translated: CASSQDHGAYGYTF.

The V and J genes are TRBV7-7 and TRBJ2-5; D is undetermined. V was trimmed by 0 bases and J by 2 bases, leaving 4 bases between them. The CDR3 is made up of 13 amino acids. From germline, CDR1 is SSHAT and CDR2 FNYEAQ (reference sequence). In nucleotides, the CDR3 is TGTGCCAGCAGCTTAGCGGTACAAGAGACCCAGTACTTC. Translating gives CASSLAVQETQYF.

This rearrangement joins TRBV27 to TRBJ1-1; weak D call: TRBD1 (6 bases). The germline V and J ends were trimmed by 3 bases and 6 bases, with 11 bases remaining between them. The germline V gene encodes CDR1 MNHEY and CDR2 SMNVEV (reference sequence). The CDR3 is 13 amino acids. As DNA, the CDR3 is TGTGCCAGCAGTTTTTCGGGGGCCTCTGAAGCTTTCTTT. It encodes CASSFSGASEAFF.

The CDR3 reads CASAHSGYLDSGANVLTF. The CDR3 DNA reads TGTGCCAGTGCGCATTCAGGGTATCTGGACTCTGGGGCCAACGTCCTGACTTTC. V gene TRBV19 combines with J gene TRBJ2-6; TRBD1 is a possible D gene (5 bases). The germline V gene encodes CDR1 LNHDA and CDR2 SQIVND (reference sequence). The germline V and J ends were trimmed by 8 bases and 0 bases, with 20 bases remaining between them. There are 18 residues in the CDR3.

The chain joins TRBV27 to TRBJ1-1, with 10 bases matching TRBD1. J was trimmed by 2 bases and V by 2 bases; bases with no gene match: 2. The germline V gene has CDR1 MNHEY and CDR2 SMNVEV (reference sequence). The CDR3 sequence is 15 residues long. The CDR3 sequence: CASSLVTGGNTEAFF. The CDR3, as DNA: TGTGCCAGCAGTTTAGTGACAGGGGGCAACACTGAAGCTTTCTTT.

This clone was seen once. In DNA form, the CDR3 reads TGTGCCAGCAGTTTCGGTCCCAGGTCGGAGACTGAAGCTTTCTTT. Translating it yields CASSFGPRSETEAFF. This chain uses TRBV28 with TRBJ1-1; D is uncertain. The CDR3 is made up of 15 amino acids. The germline V gene encodes CDR1 MDHEN and CDR2 SYDVKM. Between the trimmed V and J ends, which lost 3 bases and 5 bases, there was a span of 16 bases.

The chain links TRBV27 to TRBJ1-3; maybe TRBD1 (5 bases). The V end lost 5 bases, the J end lost 3 bases, and 14 bases lay between the germline ends. Per germline, CDR1 MNHEY and CDR2 SMNVEV (reference sequence). The CDR3 sequence is 15 residues long. CDR3 residues: CASSGRGVYGNTIYF. As DNA, the CDR3 is TGTGCCAGCAGTGGAAGAGGGGTCTATGGAAACACCATATATTTT.

The gene calls are TRBV6-6 and TRBJ2-5, with D possibly being TRBD2 (6 bases). Germline lookup yields CDR1 MNHNY and CDR2 SVGAGI (reference sequence). CDR3 length: 13 amino acids. V was shortened by 4 bases and J by 3 bases, with 9 bases between the two germline ends. CDR3 in DNA: TGTGCCAGCAGTTCGCGGGGCGAAGAGACCCAGTACTTC. Encoded protein: CASSSRGEETQYF.

The chain has TRBV6-1 and TRBJ1-3; no firm D call. V lost 0 bases and J lost 0, with 6 bases in between. Per the germline V gene, CDR1 is MNHNS and CDR2 is SASEGT. The CDR3 has 15 amino acids. CDR3 in DNA: TGTGCCAGCAGTGAAGCTCGGCTCTCTGGAAACACCATATATTTT. This gives the protein CASSEARLSGNTIYF.

In the case of this clone: The junction and the germline gene differ at one end; a read error may be behind it. The V gene is TRBV19, the J gene TRBJ2-7; 9 positions match TRBD2. Germline CDR1 LNHDA, CDR2 SQIVND (reference sequence). The CDR3 runs to 14 residues. The CDR3 loop reads CASSNSGSPYEQYF. The CDR3 DNA follows: TGTGCCAGCAGTAATAGCGGGAGTCCGTACGAGCAGTACTTC.

The chain has TRBV11-1 and TRBJ1-1; D is unclear. V was pared by 5 bases and J by 0 bases, with 13 bases between. CDR1 and CDR2 (germline): SGHAT, FQDESV (reference sequence). CDR3 length equals 15 residues. The CDR3 region is CASSHVAVLNTEAFF. CDR3 bases: TGTGCCAGCAGCCACGTGGCAGTTTTGAACACTGAAGCTTTCTTT. Based on the CDR3 plus reference TRBV11-1 and TRBJ1-1, the full variable domain is EAEVAQSPRYKITEKSQAVAFWCDPISGHATLYWYRQILGQGPELLVQFQDESVVDDSQLPKDRFSAERLKGVDSTLKIQPAELGDSAMYLCASSHVAVLNTEAFFGQGTRLTVV.

Note on this clone: This sample includes further DNA sequences coding for the same CDR3. CDR3 amino acids: CASSWDGTYEQYF. The DNA for the CDR3 is TGTGCCAGTAGTTGGGACGGAACCTACGAGCAGTACTTC. The chain combines TRBV19 with TRBJ2-7; D may match TRBD1 or TRBD2 (5 bases each). The CDR3 consists of 13 residues. CDR1 is LNHDA and CDR2 is SQIVND in the germline V gene (reference sequence). Trimming cost V 5 bases and J 2 bases, with 10 bases left between them.

The J gene is TRBJ1-1, the V gene TRBV27, with D perhaps TRBD1 (6 bases). This CDR3 contains 14 residues. Between the trimmed V and J ends, which lost 8 bases and 5 bases, there was a span of 18 bases. The germline gives CDR1 MNHEY, CDR2 SMNVEV (reference sequence). The CDR3 protein is CASLPGAGGTEAFF. The DNA of the CDR3 is TGTGCCAGCCTCCCGGGGGCCGGAGGTACTGAAGCTTTCTTT.

The chain employs TRBV4-2 and TRBJ2-5, with TRBD2 matching 9 bases. From germline, CDR1 is LGHNA and CDR2 YNFKEQ. The CDR3 covers 17 residues. J was trimmed by 5 bases and V by 5 bases; bases with no gene match: 15. As DNA, the CDR3 is TGTGCCAGCAGCGTGTGGGGGCGGGAGGGCCTAGGGGAGACCCAGTACTTC. Protein sequence: CASSVWGREGLGETQYF.

Only one count was recorded for this clone. The chain joins TRBV29-1 to TRBJ2-2; D is unresolved. Trimming took off 5 bases at V and 1 base at J, with 11 bases between the two ends. Germline-derived CDR1 and CDR2 are SQVTM and ANQGSEA. The CDR3 is 14 residues long. The CDR3 reads CSVIGSENTGELFF. The CDR3 DNA is TGCAGCGTTATTGGGTCAGAGAACACCGGGGAGCTGTTTTTT.

This chain uses TRBV29-1 with TRBJ2-7, with D tentatively TRBD1 (7 bases). The germline gives CDR1 SQVTM, CDR2 ANQGSEA. The CDR3 is 12 residues long. Trimming removed 5 bases from V and 5 bases from J, with 13 bases in between. The CDR3: CSVWQGGDEQYF. CDR3 bases: TGCAGCGTTTGGCAGGGGGGTGACGAGCAGTACTTC.

The chain combines TRBV12-5 with TRBJ1-4; 10 bases align to TRBD1. CDR1 and CDR2 from the germline V gene are LGHNT and FRNRAP. CDR3 size: 16 residues. The V and J ends lost 4 bases and 6 bases, in that order; junction bases with no gene match: 8. The CDR3 region is CASGSPPGQGDEKLFF. CDR3 DNA sequence: TGTGCTAGTGGTTCACCTCCCGGACAGGGGGATGAAAAACTGTTTTTT.

The DNA for the CDR3 is TGTGCCAGCAGCGCACCGGGACTAGCGGGAGGGCCCTCAGGCCGGCAAGAGACCCAGTACTTC. This encodes CASSAPGLAGGPSGRQETQYF. The chain recombines TRBV21-1 with TRBJ2-5; the table's D gene call, TRBD2, was not cross checked with the DNA. TRBV21-1 is marked as a pseudogene. This CDR3 is 21 amino acids long.

J is TRBJ2-1 and V is TRBV4-1; D perhaps matches TRBD2 (6 bases). V was pared by 4 bases and J by 0 bases, with 16 bases between. The CDR3 is 17 amino acids. Germline CDR1 MGHRA, CDR2 YSYEKL. CDR3 DNA: TGCGCCAGCAGCCTCGGGCGAAGCGGGTTCTCCTACAATGAGCAGTTCTTC. Residues: CASSLGRSGFSYNEQFF.

The chain combines TRBV2 with TRBJ2-3; D unclear. This CDR3 spans 13 amino acids. Trimming removed 8 bases from V and 4 bases from J, with 13 bases in between. Germline V CDR1 and CDR2: SNHLY, FYNNEI. The CDR3 DNA is TGTGCCAGCCTCGGCCAGAGAGCAGATACGCAGTATTTT. Amino acid sequence: CASLGQRADTQYF. Based on the CDR3 plus reference TRBV2 and TRBJ2-3, the full variable domain is EPEVTQTPSHQVTQMGQEVILRCVPISNHLYFYWYRQILGQKVEFLVSFYNNEISEKSEIFDDQFSVERPDGSNFTLKIRSTKLEDSAMYFCASLGQRADTQYFGPGTRLTVL.

This chain uses TRBV28 with TRBJ2-2, with D unresolved. CDR1 and CDR2 from the germline V gene are MDHEN and SYDVKM. The CDR3 covers 13 residues. Trimming stripped 6 bases from V and 8 bases from J, with 13 bases between. The DNA for the CDR3 is TGTGCCAGCAGCCTATCGGCGTTGGGGGAGCTGTTTTTT. It translates to CASSLSALGELFF.